The 18 T cell receptor beta chains reported below all come from one sample, sequenced in a study of identical twins. One entry per CDR3 protein results from TCRdb running MiXCR on the 5' RACE reads. The profile covers fewer than 550,000 distinct CDR3 sequences, with about 15% appearing a single time and roughly 0.4% taken by the ten largest. These same data were also listed under a study on yellow fever vaccine responses in identical twins.

Sequencing input: CD4+ T cells sorted from blood. These receptor sequences come from a woman under 30 in good health.

Only a few counts were recorded for this clonotype. The rearrangement joins TRBV7-8 to TRBJ2-2, with D possibly being TRBD1 or TRBD2 (5 bases each). In germline, CDR1 is SGHVS, CDR2 FQNEAQ. The V end was cut by 3 bases, the J end by 0 bases, with 11 bases between. This CDR3 comprises 16 residues. The CDR3 coding sequence is TGTGCCAGCAGCTTGGGACGGATCGCGAACACCGGGGAGCTGTTTTTT. It is translated as CASSLGRIANTGELFF.

V is TRBV7-7 and J is TRBJ2-2, with a tentative D call TRBD1 (5 bases). This CDR3 has 16 amino acids. The V and J ends lost 2 bases and 7 bases respectively, with 17 bases between them. Germline CDR1 is SSHAT and CDR2 is FNYEAQ (reference sequence). CDR3 bases: TGTGCCAGCAGCTTACCGCCAGGGAAATCCAGCGGGGAGCTGTTTTTT. This encodes CASSLPPGKSSGELFF.

This clonotype has just a few counts. The genes are TRBV5-6 and TRBJ1-4; TRBD1 matches 8 bases. The CDR3 contains 14 residues. J gave up 15 bases and V 4 bases, and 14 bases lay outside the gene matches. Germline V gives CDR1 SGHDT, CDR2 YYEEEE. The CDR3 sequence: CASSLGQGTLTMFF. CDR3 sequence (DNA): TGTGCCAGCAGCCTCGGACAGGGAACTTTAACGATGTTTTTT.

This clonotype was observed a few times. The chain links TRBV5-1 to TRBJ1-6, with 8 bases identical to TRBD1. The trim removed 4 bases at V and 8 bases at J, leaving 8 bases unmatched. Germline values: CDR1 SGHRS, CDR2 YFSETQ. This CDR3 has 15 residues. CDR3 sequence: CASSRTGLVDSPLHF. The CDR3 DNA sequence: TGCGCCAGCAGCAGGACAGGGCTCGTCGATTCACCCCTCCACTTT.

This clonotype turned up a few times. The chain carries TRBV29-1 and TRBJ2-3; a possible D gene is TRBD1 (6 bases). The V and J ends lost 1 base and 2 bases respectively, with 13 bases between them. Germline CDR1 reads SQVTM; CDR2 reads ANQGSEA. This CDR3 contains 15 residues. CDR3 sequence reads: CSVEVEGVTTDTQYF. CDR3 in DNA: TGCAGCGTTGAAGTTGAGGGGGTTACCACAGATACGCAGTATTTT.

There are a few counts of this clonotype. The chain carries TRBV12-3 or TRBV12-4 and TRBJ1-1; no definite D call. The V gene lost 7 bases and the J gene lost 5 bases, with 14 bases spanning the gap. CDR3 size: 13 residues. CDR3 in amino acids: CASTRREGTEAFF. In DNA, the CDR3 is TGTGCCAGCACCAGGCGGGAGGGAACTGAAGCTTTCTTT.

The rearrangement uses TRBV10-2 and TRBJ2-7; D is possibly TRBD1 or TRBD2 (6 bases each). The CDR3 loop spans 13 amino acids. V lost 2 bases and J 5 bases, leaving 10 bases between the germline ends. The V gene's germline CDR1 is WSHSY and CDR2 SAAADI. This CDR3 is CASSERGDHEQYV. As DNA, the CDR3 is TGCGCCAGCAGTGAGAGGGGGGACCACGAGCAGTACGTC.

The rearrangement uses TRBV10-2 and TRBJ2-2, with 11 nucleotides matching TRBD2. The germline V gene has CDR1 WSHSY and CDR2 SAAADI. J lost 0 bases, V lost 6 bases, and 3 bases had no gene match. The CDR3 is 16 amino acids. CDR3 in DNA: TGCGCCAGCAGACTAGCGGGGGCGACGAACACCGGGGAGCTGTTTTTT. Protein sequence: CASRLAGATNTGELFF.

This chain joins TRBV19 and TRBJ2-3; TRBD2 matches 7 bases. Trimming at V came to 6 bases and at J to 2 bases, leaving 8 bases not matched to a gene. The CDR3 has 15 residues. Germline V gene lookup returns CDR1 LNHDA and CDR2 SQIVND (reference sequence). The CDR3 DNA sequence: TGTGCCAGTAGCCGTGGGGGGGAGCCCACAGATACGCAGTATTTT. It translates to CASSRGGEPTDTQYF.

V and J are TRBV6-1 and TRBJ2-2; 10 nucleotides agree with TRBD1. CDR3 size: 15 residues. J gave up 5 bases and V 5 bases, and 5 bases lay outside the gene matches. Germline V CDR1 and CDR2: MNHNS, SASEGT. The CDR3 region has the DNA TGTGCCAGCAGTACCGGGACAGGGGTAACCGGGGAGCTGTTTTTT. Translation gives CASSTGTGVTGELFF.

The chain recombines TRBV11-2 with TRBJ2-3, with unresolved D. Germline values: CDR1 SGHAT, CDR2 FQNNGV. V dropped 6 bases and J dropped 8 bases, with 24 bases sitting between them. CDR3 length equals 16 residues. CDR3 protein: CASRPRSGGEKVTQYF. In DNA form, the CDR3 reads TGTGCCAGCAGGCCGAGGTCGGGTGGTGAGAAGGTTACGCAGTATTTT.

This clonotype appeared a few times. The genes are TRBV5-1 and TRBJ2-7; D remains unclear. CDR3 length: 14 residues. Trimming removed 1 base at V and 2 bases at J, with 10 bases between. Germline lookup yields CDR1 SGHRS and CDR2 YFSETQ. CDR3 protein: CASSLRPGPYEQYV. The CDR3 DNA reads TGCGCCAGCAGCTTGCGTCCAGGCCCCTACGAGCAGTACGTC.

This clonotype has a handful of counts. This chain uses TRBV7-9 with TRBJ2-1, with D tentatively TRBD1 (6 bases). The V end lost 2 bases, the J end lost 0 bases, and 11 bases lay between the germline ends. CDR3 length equals 16 residues. CDR1 and CDR2 from the germline V gene are SEHNR and FQNEAQ (reference sequence). DNA of the CDR3: TGTGCCAGCAGCTTAACACAGGGTGGCTCCTACAATGAGCAGTTCTTC. It codes for CASSLTQGGSYNEQFF. Full variable domain (rest looked up from reference TRBV7-9 and TRBJ2-1): DTGVSQNPRHKITKRGQNVTFRCDPISEHNRLYWYRQTLGQGPEFLTYFQNEAQLEKSRLLSDRFSAERPKGSFSTLEIQRTEQGDSAMYLCASSLTQGGSYNEQFFGPGTRLTVL.

This clonotype was recorded a few times. The rearrangement joins TRBV20-1 to TRBJ1-6, with D hard to call. V lost 3 bases to trimming and J lost 7 bases, with 10 bases between them. The CDR3 has 13 residues. The germline CDR1 and CDR2 sequences are DFQATT and SNEGSKA (reference sequence). The CDR3 region has the DNA TGCAGTGCTAGGGGCCCAGCAAATTCACCCCTCCACTTT. Translation gives CSARGPANSPLHF.

This clonotype was recorded at least ten times. V gene TRBV7-2 combines with J gene TRBJ1-5; D uncertain. Germline values: CDR1 SGHTA, CDR2 FQGNSA. This CDR3 has 15 amino acids. V was shortened by 5 bases and J by 4 bases, with 15 bases between the two germline ends. In DNA, the CDR3 is TGTGCCAGCAGCCTCGAGGGCGGTCGGAATCAGCCCCAGCATTTT. This encodes CASSLEGGRNQPQHF. Variable domain in full (rest from reference TRBV7-2 and TRBJ1-5): GAGVSQSPSNKVTEKGKDVELRCDPISGHTALYWYRQSLGQGLEFLIYFQGNSAPDKSGLPSDRFSAERTGGSVSTLTIQRTQQEDSAVYLCASSLEGGRNQPQHFGDGTRLSIL.

This clonotype came up a few times. The chain links TRBV24-1 to TRBJ2-1; 12 nucleotides line up with TRBD2. J lost 7 bases, V lost 3 bases, and 3 bases had no gene match. In germline, CDR1 is KGHDR, CDR2 SFDVKD. The CDR3 loop spans 15 amino acids. CDR3 region: CATSDASGRANEQFF. The DNA of the CDR3 is TGTGCCACCAGTGATGCTAGCGGGAGGGCTAATGAGCAGTTCTTC.

The genes are TRBV5-1 and TRBJ2-5, with D possibly being TRBD1 or TRBD2 (7 bases each). Germline CDR1 SGHRS, CDR2 YFSETQ. The CDR3 has 15 residues. V gave up 7 bases and J gave up 5 bases, with 21 bases separating them. DNA of the CDR3: TGCGCCAGCTGCTCTAGCGGCCAGGGGGTCGAGACCCAGTACTTC. Its translation: CASCSSGQGVETQYF.

This sequence joins TRBV10-3 and TRBJ2-5; D may be TRBD1 or TRBD2 (5 bases each). Germline-derived CDR1 and CDR2 are ENHRY and SYGVKD. The CDR3 spans 13 residues. Trimming took 1 base from V and 4 from J, leaving 7 bases between them. The CDR3 coding sequence is TGTGCCATCAGTGAGTTTGGGGGAGAGACCCAGTACTTC. It specifies CAISEFGGETQYF.